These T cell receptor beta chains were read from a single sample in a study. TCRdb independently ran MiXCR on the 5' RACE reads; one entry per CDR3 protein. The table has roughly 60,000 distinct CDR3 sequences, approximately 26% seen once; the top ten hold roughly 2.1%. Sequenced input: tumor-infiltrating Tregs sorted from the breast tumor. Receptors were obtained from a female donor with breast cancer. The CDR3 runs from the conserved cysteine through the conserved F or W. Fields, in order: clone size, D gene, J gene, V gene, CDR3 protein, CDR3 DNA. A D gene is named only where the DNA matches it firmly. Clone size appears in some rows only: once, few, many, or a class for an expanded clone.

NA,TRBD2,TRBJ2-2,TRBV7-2,CASSRRLAGRTWELFF,TGTGCCAGCAGCCGAAGACTAGCGGGGCGCACCTGGGAGCTGTTTTTT
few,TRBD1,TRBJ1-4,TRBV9,CASSLSGGGEKLFF,TGTGCCAGCAGCCTCTCAGGGGGCGGTGAAAAACTGTTTTTT
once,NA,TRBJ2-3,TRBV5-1,CASSLDLGTDTQYF,TGCGCCAGCAGCTTGGATTTGGGGACAGATACGCAGTATTTT
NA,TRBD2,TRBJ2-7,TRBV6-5,CASSYSPQLAGTYEQYF,TGTGCCAGCAGTTATTCCCCCCAACTAGCGGGAACCTACGAGCAGTACTTC
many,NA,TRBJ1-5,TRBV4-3,CASSQDGQRPQHF,TGCGCCAGCAGCCAAGATGGGCAACGGCCCCAGCATTTT
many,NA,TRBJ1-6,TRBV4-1,CASSQANLIGSGFAPLHF,TGCGCCAGCAGCCAAGCAAATTTAATCGGATCAGGGTTCGCACCCCTCCACTTT
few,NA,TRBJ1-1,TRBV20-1,CSASRDREAFF,TGCAGTGCTAGCCGGGATCGTGAAGCTTTCTTT
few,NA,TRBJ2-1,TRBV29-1,CSVDRGTSFYNEQFF,TGCAGCGTTGACCGCGGGACATCCTTTTACAATGAGCAGTTCTTC
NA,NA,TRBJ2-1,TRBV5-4,CASSPTRAEEQFF,TGTGCCAGCAGCCCGACAAGGGCGGAGGAGCAGTTCTTC
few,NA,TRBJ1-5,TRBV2,CASRDTYSNQPQHF,TGTGCCAGCCGGGACACCTATAGCAATCAGCCCCAGCATTTT
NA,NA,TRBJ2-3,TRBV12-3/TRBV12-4,CASSSSSVSDTQYF,TGTGCCAGCAGTTCCTCTAGCGTCTCAGATACGCAGTATTTT
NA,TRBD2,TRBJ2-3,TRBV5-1,CASSLGSGRSTDTQYF,TGCGCCAGCAGCTTGGGGAGCGGGAGGAGCACAGATACGCAGTATTTT
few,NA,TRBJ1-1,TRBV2,CASQDRPSTEAFF,TGTGCCAGCCAAGACAGGCCGTCCACTGAAGCTTTCTTT
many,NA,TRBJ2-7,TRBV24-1,CATSDLGQTRRLYF,TGTGCCACCAGTGATTTAGGACAGACTCGAAGGCTTTACTTC
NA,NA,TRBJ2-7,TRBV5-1,CASSLDSPSQEQYF,TGCGCCAGCAGCTTGGACAGCCCTAGTCAGGAGCAGTACTTC
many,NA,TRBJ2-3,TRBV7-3,CASSLTSFPRDTQYF,TGTGCCAGCAGCTTGACTAGTTTCCCCCGCGATACGCAGTATTTT
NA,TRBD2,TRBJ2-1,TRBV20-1,CSARFAGGPGEQFF,TGCAGTGCTAGATTCGCGGGGGGGCCTGGTGAGCAGTTCTTC
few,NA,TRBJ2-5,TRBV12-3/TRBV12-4,CASSLKSRWETQYF,TGTGCCAGCAGTTTAAAGTCCCGGTGGGAGACCCAGTACTTC